The 11 T cell receptor beta chains below come from one sample, sequenced in a study of cytomegalovirus exposure and HLA in healthy donors. Use of 60 Vbeta and 13 Jbeta primers characterized the PCR. TCRdb keeps only in-frame clones here, not all; method: immunoSEQ multiplex PCR. The sample lists fewer than 200,000 clones, roughly 84% occurring once. Sequenced material: PBMCs. Receptors originate from a man aged 25-40 years in good health and CMV-seropositive.

This sequence joins TRBV6-5 and TRBJ2-3; the D is unclear. CDR1 is MNHEY and CDR2 is SVGAGI in the germline V gene. Trimming left V 5 bases short and J 6 bases short, with 6 bases between. The CDR3 consists of 11 residues. CDR3 loop: CASSQQDTQYF. CDR3 nucleotide sequence: TGTGCCAGCAGTCAACAGGATACGCAGTATTTT.

The J gene is TRBJ1-1, the V gene TRBV19; D gene ambiguous. Germline CDR1 LNHDA, CDR2 SQIVND (reference sequence). The CDR3 is made up of 13 amino acids. Trimming removed 8 bases from V and 1 base from J, with 11 bases in between. The CDR3 reads CASAPLRNTEAFF. CDR3 bases: TGTGCCAGTGCCCCGCTCAGGAACACTGAAGCTTTCTTT. Full variable domain (rest looked up from reference TRBV19 and TRBJ1-1): DGGITQSPKYLFRKEGQNVTLSCEQNLNHDAMYWYRQDPGQGLRLIYYSQIVNDFQKGDIAEGYSVSREKKESFPLTVTSAQKNPTAFYLCASAPLRNTEAFFGQGTRLTVV.

This chain links TRBV18 with TRBJ1-1; possibly TRBD1 for D (5 bases). Trimming took 6 bases from V and 1 from J, leaving 18 bases between them. The CDR3 sequence is 16 residues long. Per germline, CDR1 KGHSH and CDR2 LQKENI. The CDR3 region is CASSLSAGTANTEAFF. CDR3 nucleotide sequence: TGTGCCAGCTCCCTCTCGGCGGGGACGGCGAACACTGAAGCTTTCTTT.

The chain combines TRBV19 with TRBJ2-5; 8 bases are a match to TRBD1. The CDR3 runs 12 residues. V shed 10 bases and J 3 bases; nucleotides not matched to a gene: 4. The germline gives CDR1 LNHDA, CDR2 SQIVND (reference sequence). CDR3 DNA sequence: TGTGCCACCCACAGGGGGGAAGAGACCCAGTACTTC. This sequence encodes CATHRGEETQYF.

The chain couples TRBV5-1 to TRBJ2-5; D call uncertain. This CDR3 is 14 amino acids long. CDR1 and CDR2 (germline): SGHRS, YFSETQ. Trimming removed 1 base from V and 0 bases from J, with 7 bases in between. The CDR3 loop reads CASSLWQDQETQYF. The CDR3 DNA reads as TGCGCCAGCAGCTTGTGGCAGGACCAAGAGACCCAGTACTTC.

On this clone: A junction end diverges from the germline sequence, so it may reflect a read error. The chain combines TRBV7-2 with TRBJ2-7; 8 nucleotides agree with TRBD2. The length of the CDR3 is 16 residues. CDR1 SGHTA and CDR2 FQGNSA come from the germline V gene. In DNA, the CDR3 is TGTGCCAGCAGCTTAGTAGGAGCGGGAGTGTCGGGGGAGCAGTGCTTC. Protein sequence: CASSLVGAGVSGEQCF. The full variable domain, with the rest looked up from reference TRBV7-2 and TRBJ2-7, is GAGVSQSPSNKVTEKGKDVELRCDPISGHTALYWYRQSLGQGLEFLIYFQGNSAPDKSGLPSDRFSAERTGGSVSTLTIQRTQQEDSAVYLCASSLVGAGVSGEQCFGPGTRLTVT.

As for this clone: This specimen includes other DNA sequences encoding the same CDR3. The rearrangement links TRBV7-3 to TRBJ2-3; D is unresolved. Trimming shortened V by 2 bases and J by 4 bases, and 7 bases separated the two germline ends. Germline V gene lookup returns CDR1 SGHTA and CDR2 FQGTGA. This CDR3 region has 13 residues. Here the CDR3 reads CASSLRGPDTQYF. The CDR3 nucleotides are TGTGCCAGCAGCTTACGTGGGCCAGATACGCAGTATTTT.

This CDR3 is CASSANRGLREKLFF. The CDR3 DNA is TGTGCCAGCAGCGCCAACAGGGGGCTTCGGGAAAAACTGTTTTTT. J is TRBJ1-4 and V is TRBV9; 9 nucleotides agree with TRBD1. Trimming at V came to 3 bases and at J to 8 bases, leaving 8 bases not matched to a gene. The CDR3 length is 15 residues. Germline CDR1 and CDR2: SGDLS and YYNGEE.

The chain links TRBV12-5 to TRBJ2-1, with 9 bases fitting TRBD2. CDR1 is LGHNT and CDR2 is FRNRAP in the germline V gene. V shed 2 bases and J 0 bases; nucleotides not matched to a gene: 8. The length of the CDR3 is 18 residues. The CDR3 nucleotides are TGTGCTAGTGGTTTGCCTACATTTAGCGGGAGCTCCTACAATGAGCAGTTCTTC. It translates to CASGLPTFSGSSYNEQFF.

The CDR3, as DNA: TGTGCCAGCAGTGCCAGGGATACCACTGAAGCTTTCTTT. Encoded protein: CASSARDTTEAFF. The V and J genes are TRBV6-1 and TRBJ1-1; a weak D match, TRBD1 (5 bases). CDR1 and CDR2 from the germline V gene are MNHNS and SASEGT. Trimming took off 4 bases at V and 4 bases at J, with 10 bases between the two ends. CDR3 length equals 13 residues.

Concerning this clone itself: The same CDR3 also results from other DNA sequences found in this sample. The V call is TRBV5-1, the J call TRBJ1-3; D is uncertain. Germline-derived CDR1 and CDR2 are SGHRS and YFSETQ. The CDR3 spans 14 residues. V lost 0 bases and J 2 bases, leaving 6 bases between the germline ends. The CDR3 DNA reads as TGCGCCAGCAGCTTGGGGGCAACTGGAAACACCATATATTTT. It encodes CASSLGATGNTIYF.